The entry below gives a single T cell receptor beta chain sequence along with its context. The sample originates from a study of blood T cell repertoires in COVID-19. Participants' own reports of clinical history determined their cohort assignment. Donors in Cohort 3 counted as recovered after two negative PCRs, clearance, or symptom resolution. Profiled with immunoSEQ multiplex PCR; TCRdb holds only in-frame clones, not every one. The repertoire has about 220,000 clones, about four fifths of them found once; the top ten carry 3% to 4%. This CDR3 has 15 residues. Germline CDR1 GTSNPN, CDR2 SVGIG (reference sequence).

The chain joins TRBV30 to TRBJ1-1; D may be TRBD1 (6 bases). The sequencing input was PBMCs or T cells enriched from blood (not recorded which). The source is a woman in her sixties or seventies who had recovered from COVID-19. The CDR3 protein is CAGLGGHYMNTEAFF. DNA for the CDR3: TGTGCAGGGTTGGGGGGGCACTACATGAACACTGAAGCTTTCTTT.